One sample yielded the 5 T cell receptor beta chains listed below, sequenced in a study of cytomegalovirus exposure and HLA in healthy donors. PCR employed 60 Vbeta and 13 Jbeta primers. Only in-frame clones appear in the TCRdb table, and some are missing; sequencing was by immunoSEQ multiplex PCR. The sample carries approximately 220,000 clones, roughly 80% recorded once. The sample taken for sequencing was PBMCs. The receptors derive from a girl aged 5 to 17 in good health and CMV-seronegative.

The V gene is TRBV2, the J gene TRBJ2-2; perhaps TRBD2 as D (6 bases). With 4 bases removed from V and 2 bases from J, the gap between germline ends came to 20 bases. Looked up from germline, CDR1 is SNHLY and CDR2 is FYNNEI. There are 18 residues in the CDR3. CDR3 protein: CASSGRETAEKNTGELFF. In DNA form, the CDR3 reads TGTGCCAGCAGTGGGAGGGAGACGGCGGAGAAAAACACCGGGGAGCTGTTTTTT.

The CDR3 here is CASTLASPQGNNSPLHF. CDR3 nucleotide sequence: TGCGCCAGCACGCTCGCGTCTCCACAGGGAAATAATTCACCCCTCCACTTT. The rearrangement uses TRBV5-1 and TRBJ1-6; possible D gene TRBD1, 6 bases. V was cut by 6 bases and J by 5 bases, with 21 bases left in between. The CDR3 extends over 17 amino acids. Germline V CDR1 and CDR2: SGHRS, YFSETQ.

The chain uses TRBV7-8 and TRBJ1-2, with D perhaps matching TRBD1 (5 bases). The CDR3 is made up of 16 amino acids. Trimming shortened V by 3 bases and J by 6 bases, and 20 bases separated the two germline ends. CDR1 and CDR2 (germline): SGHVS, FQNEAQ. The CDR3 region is CASSLIGGARGDGYTF. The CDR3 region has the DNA TGTGCCAGCAGCTTGATAGGAGGGGCGCGGGGGGATGGCTACACCTTC.

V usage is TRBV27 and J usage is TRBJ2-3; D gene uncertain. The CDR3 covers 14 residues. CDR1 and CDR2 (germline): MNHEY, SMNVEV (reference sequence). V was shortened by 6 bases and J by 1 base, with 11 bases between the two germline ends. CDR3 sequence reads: CASRDLTGTDTQYF. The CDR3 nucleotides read TGTGCCAGCAGAGACTTGACTGGCACAGATACGCAGTATTTT.

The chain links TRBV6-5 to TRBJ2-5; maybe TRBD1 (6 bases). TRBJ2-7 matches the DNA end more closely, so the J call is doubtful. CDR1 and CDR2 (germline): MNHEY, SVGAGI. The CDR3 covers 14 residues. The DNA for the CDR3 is TGTGCCAGCAGTCCGACAGGCCCCACCTACGAGCAGTACTTC. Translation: CASSPTGPTYEQYF.